This entry lists 32 T cell receptor beta chains sequenced from one sample in a study of T cells in Graves' hyperthyroidism and ophthalmopathy. TCR beta CDR3 regions were amplified from RNA. HTBI primers were the set used in a first-round RT-PCR of the TCR CDR3. TCRdb fed the multiplex PCR reads into MiXCR, producing one record per CDR3 protein. The top ten clones hold 4% to 6.5% of a sample with a few hundred thousand distinct CDR3 sequences, approximately 14% of them seen once. Specimen: blood. The source of these receptors is a woman aged 18-35 years with Graves' hyperthyroidism.

This rearrangement joins TRBV28 to TRBJ2-1, with D possibly matching TRBD1 (6 bases). The V end lost 0 bases, the J end lost 5 bases, and 11 bases lay between the germline ends. The length of the CDR3 is 15 residues. In germline, CDR1 is MDHEN, CDR2 SYDVKM. CDR3 protein: CASSLWSDSNNEQFF. CDR3 coding DNA: TGTGCCAGCAGTTTATGGTCGGACAGCAACAATGAGCAGTTCTTC.

This clonotype was counted ten times or more. V usage is TRBV6-1 and J usage is TRBJ2-7; D gene uncertain. Germline V gene sequence: CDR1 MNHNS, CDR2 SASEGT. V lost 0 bases and J 2 bases, leaving 8 bases between the germline ends. The CDR3 length is 14 residues. CDR3 residues: CASSEAGPAYEQYF. CDR3 DNA: TGTGCCAGCAGTGAAGCAGGGCCCGCCTACGAGCAGTACTTC.

CDR3 in amino acids: CASSQELGLAGLIEQFF. The CDR3 nucleotides are TGTGCCAGCAGCCAAGAATTGGGCCTAGCGGGTCTCATTGAGCAGTTCTTC. The chain recombines TRBV4-2 with TRBJ2-1, with 8 positions matching TRBD2. Germline lookup yields CDR1 LGHNA and CDR2 YNFKEQ. The CDR3 consists of 17 residues. Trimming took 0 bases from V and 9 from J; bases not matched to a gene: 13.

This clonotype appeared many times. V and J are TRBV10-1 and TRBJ2-1; D possibly corresponds to TRBD2 (7 bases). In germline, CDR1 is WNHNN, CDR2 SYGVQD (reference sequence). The CDR3 covers 17 residues. Trimming shortened V by 3 bases and J by 6 bases, and 21 bases separated the two germline ends. This CDR3 reads CASSEGGARMVGNEQFF. For the CDR3, the DNA is TGCGCCAGCAGTGAAGGGGGGGCGCGGATGGTAGGCAATGAGCAGTTCTTC.

This clonotype was seen a few times. This chain connects TRBV19 to TRBJ2-3; 12 bases are a match to TRBD2. Germline values: CDR1 LNHDA, CDR2 SQIVND (reference sequence). V shed 5 bases and J 0 bases; nucleotides not matched to a gene: 12. CDR3 length: 19 amino acids. The CDR3 nucleotides are TGTGCCAGTAGTCCCCTCCCCCCTGGACTAGCGGGAAGCACAGATACGCAGTATTTT. Amino acid sequence: CASSPLPPGLAGSTDTQYF.

This clonotype was counted at least ten times. CDR3 protein: CAWSGPNEAFF. Here the CDR3 DNA reads TGTGCCTGGAGCGGGCCGAATGAAGCTTTCTTT. The chain employs TRBV30 and TRBJ1-1; D is uncertain. Trimming took 3 bases from V and 7 from J, leaving 9 bases between them. Looked up from germline, CDR1 is GTSNPN and CDR2 is SVGIG (reference sequence). The CDR3 spans 11 residues.

This clonotype was observed a handful of times. The chain couples TRBV6-1 to TRBJ2-1; TRBD2 matches 10 bases. With V trimmed by 4 bases and J by 2 bases, 5 bases remained unmatched. Germline CDR1 is MNHNS and CDR2 is SASEGT. The CDR3 consists of 16 residues. In DNA form, the CDR3 reads TGTGCCAGCAGTGTATCCGGGACTAGCGCCTACAATGAGCAGTTCTTC. As protein: CASSVSGTSAYNEQFF.

This clonotype was found many times. The CDR3 nucleotides read TGCAGTGCTATCGCGACTAGCGGGCACGCCATATCCTACAATGAGCAGTTCTTC. It encodes CSAIATSGHAISYNEQFF. The chain is built from TRBV20-1 and TRBJ2-1, with TRBD2 matching 10 bases. V lost 4 bases, J lost 1 base, and 13 bases stayed unmatched. Germline CDR1 DFQATT, CDR2 SNEGSKA (reference sequence). CDR3 length: 18 amino acids.

In this sample, this clonotype turned up a few times. The DNA for the CDR3 is TGCGCCAGCAGTGTGAGTTTCACCGGGGAGCTGTTTTTT. Translated, it gives CASSVSFTGELFF. The chain recombines TRBV10-1 with TRBJ2-2; D is unclear. The length of the CDR3 is 13 residues. V was trimmed by 4 bases and J by 4 bases, leaving 7 bases between them. Looked up from germline, CDR1 is WNHNN and CDR2 is SYGVQD (reference sequence).

This clonotype was recorded a few times. The chain couples TRBV7-2 to TRBJ2-1; no reliable D call. Trimming shortened V by 1 base and J by 5 bases, and 12 bases separated the two germline ends. This CDR3 comprises 15 residues. Germline values: CDR1 SGHTA, CDR2 FQGNSA. The CDR3 coding sequence is TGTGCCAGCAGCTTAGGGCTGTCAGTGAACAATGAGCAGTTCTTC. This gives the protein CASSLGLSVNNEQFF.

This clonotype came up a few times. The rearrangement links TRBV19 to TRBJ1-5; a possible D gene is TRBD1 (5 bases). The CDR3 is 14 residues long. V lost 5 bases and J lost 0, with 8 bases in between. CDR1 and CDR2 (germline): LNHDA, SQIVND (reference sequence). The chain's CDR3 is CASSQGYSNQPQHF. DNA of the CDR3: TGTGCCAGTAGTCAGGGATATAGCAATCAGCCCCAGCATTTT.

This clonotype came up many times. This chain joins TRBV10-2 and TRBJ2-5, with TRBD2 identical over 13 bases. CDR1 and CDR2 (germline): WSHSY, SAAADI. V trimming: 5 bases; J trimming: 2 bases; junction bases outside the gene matches: 2. The CDR3 consists of 15 residues. The CDR3, as DNA: TGCGCCAGCAGTCTGACTAGCGGGAGGCAAGAGACCCAGTACTTC. This codes for CASSLTSGRQETQYF.

This clonotype was detected many times. The J gene is TRBJ2-2, the V gene TRBV30; 8 bases match TRBD2. There are 15 residues in the CDR3. Germline V gene data show CDR1 as GTSNPN and CDR2 as SVGIG (reference sequence). V lost 2 bases to trimming and J lost 5 bases; unmatched junction nucleotides: 7. The CDR3 nucleotides are TGTGCCTGGAGTACGATCGGGAGGGTTACCGGGGAGCTGTTTTTT. This sequence encodes CAWSTIGRVTGELFF.

The sample holds many counts of this clonotype. The junction shows a germline mismatch at one end, possibly a read error. The V call is TRBV5-1, the J call TRBJ2-5; no definite D call. The CDR3 contains 12 residues. Germline V gene sequence: CDR1 SGHRS, CDR2 YFSETQ. Here the CDR3 reads CASSLEEETQYF. The CDR3 coding sequence is TGTGCCAGCAGCTTGGAAGAAGAGACCCAGTACTTC.

This clonotype was picked up a small number of times. The chain recombines TRBV18 with TRBJ1-1, with D maybe TRBD1 (5 bases). V lost 3 bases and J lost 0, with 11 bases in between. This CDR3 has 15 residues. CDR1 and CDR2 (germline): KGHSH, LQKENI. CDR3 DNA sequence: TGTGCCAGCTCACCGTCCAGGGAGATGAACACTGAAGCTTTCTTT. It specifies CASSPSREMNTEAFF.

This clonotype was seen many times. This chain uses TRBV28 with TRBJ2-5; 10 bases fit TRBD2. The CDR3 loop spans 17 amino acids. The ends lost 7 bases at V and 8 bases at J; junction bases unmatched: 19. Germline CDR1 reads MDHEN; CDR2 reads SYDVKM. In DNA, the CDR3 is TGTGCCAGCACTACTAGCGGGACCAACCAAGAGTTAGAAACCCAGTACTTC. Translating gives CASTTSGTNQELETQYF.

In its sample, this clonotype was seen a few times. The genes are TRBV28 and TRBJ2-5, with D possibly matching TRBD1 (7 bases). V dropped 6 bases and J dropped 1 base, with 12 bases sitting between them. This CDR3 comprises 14 residues. In germline, CDR1 is MDHEN, CDR2 SYDVKM. The CDR3 is CASSTQGGQETQYF. Here the CDR3 DNA reads TGTGCCAGCAGCACGCAGGGGGGCCAAGAGACCCAGTACTTC.

J is TRBJ2-7 and V is TRBV6-2 or TRBV6-3, with 9 nucleotides matching TRBD1. CDR3 length: 14 residues. The germline CDR1 and CDR2 sequences are MNHEY and SVGEGT. V lost 8 bases, J lost 3 bases, and 8 bases stayed unmatched. CDR3 in amino acids: CASWRDRGNYEQYF. The CDR3 bases are TGTGCCAGCTGGCGAGACAGGGGGAACTACGAGCAGTACTTC.

This clonotype showed up many times. The chain uses TRBV5-1 and TRBJ1-2, with 7 bases fitting TRBD1. Trimming at V came to 0 bases and at J to 8 bases, leaving 4 bases not matched to a gene. Germline CDR1 is SGHRS and CDR2 is YFSETQ. This CDR3 has 13 residues. The CDR3 region has the DNA TGCGCCAGCAGCTTGGAAGGGGGCCCCGGCTACACCTTC. This codes for CASSLEGGPGYTF.

Many counts were recorded for this clonotype. This chain links TRBV5-1 with TRBJ2-4; D is unresolved. The germline V and J ends were trimmed by 0 bases and 8 bases, with 9 bases remaining between them. This CDR3 has 13 amino acids. Germline CDR1 SGHRS, CDR2 YFSETQ. CDR3 nucleotide sequence: TGCGCCAGCAGCTTGGAGACCCGCGACATTCAGTACTTC. It codes for CASSLETRDIQYF.

This clonotype was seen at least ten times. This sequence joins TRBV7-2 and TRBJ1-2, with 9 bases lining up with TRBD1. The V gene's germline CDR1 is SGHTA and CDR2 FQGNSA. This CDR3 has 14 amino acids. The V and J ends lost 5 bases and 3 bases, in that order; junction bases with no gene match: 4. As DNA, the CDR3 is TGTGCCAGCAGCCGTGGGACAGGGTACTATGGCTACACCTTC. Amino acids: CASSRGTGYYGYTF.

This clonotype was seen repeatedly, ten times or more. V is TRBV6-1 and J is TRBJ1-1; a possible D gene is TRBD1 (6 bases). CDR3 length: 15 amino acids. Trimming removed 2 bases from V and 3 bases from J, with 13 bases in between. Germline CDR1 reads MNHNS; CDR2 reads SASEGT. DNA for the CDR3: TGTGCCAGCAGTGAAAGAGCAGGGGCGGACACTGAAGCTTTCTTT. It yields the protein CASSERAGADTEAFF.

This clonotype showed up many times. The chain is built from TRBV29-1 and TRBJ1-2; D remains ambiguous. This CDR3 is built from 14 residues. Trimming took off 4 bases at V and 5 bases at J, with 17 bases between the two ends. Germline V lookup: CDR1 SQVTM, CDR2 ANQGSEA. The CDR3 here is CSVVSEAAKYGYTF. The DNA of the CDR3 is TGCAGCGTTGTGTCTGAGGCGGCCAAATATGGCTACACCTTC.

This clonotype was counted ten times or more. The rearrangement links TRBV14 to TRBJ2-3, with D perhaps TRBD1 (5 bases). This CDR3 spans 13 amino acids. V shed 4 bases and J shed 8 bases, with 13 bases lying between them. The germline V gene has CDR1 SGHDN and CDR2 FVKESK. The CDR3 DNA follows: TGTGCCAGCAGCCCTTATACAGGCGGTACGCAGTATTTT. It codes for CASSPYTGGTQYF.

This clonotype came up many times. The rearrangement joins TRBV18 to TRBJ2-1, with D unresolved. The CDR3 is 15 amino acids. Germline values: CDR1 KGHSH, CDR2 LQKENI. Trimming pared 5 bases from V and 2 bases from J, leaving 13 bases between. The CDR3 coding sequence is TGTGCCAGCTCAGACCCAACTAAGCCCTACAATGAGCAGTTCTTC. It encodes CASSDPTKPYNEQFF.

This clonotype has at least ten counts. V usage is TRBV27 and J usage is TRBJ1-1, with TRBD1 matching 9 bases. CDR1 MNHEY and CDR2 SMNVEV come from the germline V gene (reference sequence). The CDR3 has 14 residues. V lost 6 bases, J lost 4 bases, and 6 bases stayed unmatched. The CDR3: CASSDMTGGTEAFF. The CDR3 nucleotides are TGTGCCAGCAGCGATATGACAGGGGGCACTGAAGCTTTCTTT.

This clonotype was recorded many times. The chain employs TRBV9 and TRBJ2-7; 7 bases are a match to TRBD2. CDR3 length: 15 residues. V was clipped by 4 bases and J by 2 bases; unmatched bases: 9. CDR1 and CDR2 (germline): SGDLS, YYNGEE. CDR3 amino acids: CASSLGEGDTYEQYF. DNA of the CDR3: TGTGCCAGCAGCCTCGGGGAGGGCGATACCTACGAGCAGTACTTC.

The V and J genes are TRBV20-1 and TRBJ2-7; the match to TRBD2 covers 8 bases. After removal of 3 bases from V and 4 bases from J, the junction contained 2 bases not matched to a gene. Germline V lookup: CDR1 DFQATT, CDR2 SNEGSKA (reference sequence). There are 12 residues in the CDR3. For the CDR3, the DNA is TGCAGTGCTAGCGGGGGGGATTACGAGCAGTACTTC. Translated: CSASGGDYEQYF.

This clonotype has just a few counts. The chain has TRBV6-1 and TRBJ2-7, with D perhaps matching TRBD1 (6 bases). V lost 6 bases and J lost 2, with 17 bases in between. CDR3 length: 15 amino acids. Germline V gives CDR1 MNHNS, CDR2 SASEGT. In DNA form, the CDR3 reads TGTGCCAGCAGCATATTGTTTGACAGGACCTACGAGCAGTACTTC. Protein sequence: CASSILFDRTYEQYF.

This clonotype was observed a few times. The chain uses TRBV2 and TRBJ2-7, with D perhaps given as TRBD1 or TRBD2 (6 bases each). From germline, CDR1 is SNHLY and CDR2 FYNNEI. The CDR3 runs 14 residues. V lost 6 bases to trimming and J lost 2 bases, with 14 bases between them. This chain's CDR3 is CASRRDRTTYEQYF. In DNA form, the CDR3 reads TGTGCCAGCAGGCGCGACAGGACTACCTACGAGCAGTACTTC.

This clonotype was found a few times. V and J are TRBV5-1 and TRBJ2-1, with 10 bases matching TRBD2. Per the germline V gene, CDR1 is SGHRS and CDR2 is YFSETQ. The CDR3 runs to 13 residues. The V segment lost 7 bases and the J segment 8 bases; nucleotides outside the gene matches: 6. This CDR3 is CASGPLAGDEQFF. The CDR3 coding sequence is TGCGCCAGCGGCCCCCTAGCGGGAGATGAGCAGTTCTTC.

This chain joins TRBV19 and TRBJ1-5; the match to TRBD1 covers 12 bases. This CDR3 contains 15 residues. Germline V CDR1 and CDR2: LNHDA, SQIVND (reference sequence). J was trimmed by 9 bases and V by 4 bases; bases with no gene match: 7. CDR3 bases: TGTGCCAGTAGTAACCGGGGACAGGGGGCCGGGCCCCAGCATTTT. It translates to CASSNRGQGAGPQHF.